A single sample gave rise to the 21 T cell receptor beta chains below, sequenced in a study of patients and donors after allogeneic stem cell transplantation. Each CDR3 protein is one row after TCRdb ran MiXCR on the RT-PCR reads. The sample carries roughly 880,000 distinct CDR3 sequences, roughly 17% recorded once. The material sequenced was blood, either unsorted or a sorted T cell fraction (not recorded which). These receptors all come from a human donor who was either an allogeneic HSCT recipient or a stem cell or donor lymphocyte infusion donor (not recorded which). It is not recorded whose cells these are; they may come from a transplant donor.

The V and J genes are TRBV27 and TRBJ2-1; 9 positions agree with TRBD2. The germline CDR1 and CDR2 sequences are MNHEY and SMNVEV (reference sequence). V shed 2 bases and J 4 bases; nucleotides not matched to a gene: 9. CDR3 length: 17 amino acids. CDR3 region: CASSLKRGGRVYNEQFF. CDR3 nucleotides: TGTGCCAGCAGTTTAAAAAGGGGCGGGAGGGTTTACAATGAGCAGTTCTTC.

A few counts support this clonotype. The V and J genes are TRBV7-2 and TRBJ2-2; 9 bases map to TRBD2. The trim removed 6 bases at V and 2 bases at J, leaving 4 bases unmatched. The germline V gene encodes CDR1 SGHTA and CDR2 FQGNSA. This CDR3 has 15 residues. DNA for the CDR3: TGTGCCAGCAGTACGGGACTAGCAAACACCGGGGAGCTGTTTTTT. The encoded protein is CASSTGLANTGELFF.

This chain joins TRBV14 and TRBJ2-1; D unclear. Germline V lookup: CDR1 SGHDN, CDR2 FVKESK. This CDR3 is 15 amino acids long. V was clipped by 1 base and J by 0 bases, with 7 bases between them. For the CDR3, the DNA is TGTGCCAGCAGCCAAGGAACTAACTCCTACAATGAGCAGTTCTTC. Amino acid sequence: CASSQGTNSYNEQFF.

Only a few counts were recorded for this clonotype. Written as DNA, the CDR3 is TGCAGTGCCCCCCGGGTGGGCTCCTACAATGAGCAGTTCTTC. Translation gives CSAPRVGSYNEQFF. The chain has TRBV20-1 and TRBJ2-1; no firm D call. From germline, CDR1 is DFQATT and CDR2 SNEGSKA (reference sequence). The CDR3 consists of 14 residues. Deletions cut 6 bases from V and 0 bases from J, with 12 bases between.

The chain has TRBV5-1 and TRBJ2-2; 11 nucleotides align to TRBD2. The CDR3 totals 19 residues. The trim removed 1 base at V and 0 bases at J, leaving 8 bases unmatched. CDR1 and CDR2 from the germline V gene are SGHRS and YFSETQ. The CDR3 region is CASSLFSSGGPANTGELFF. The CDR3 nucleotides are TGCGCCAGCAGCTTGTTCTCTAGCGGGGGGCCCGCGAACACCGGGGAGCTGTTTTTT.

The J gene is TRBJ2-7, the V gene TRBV20-1; TRBD2 matches 12 bases. The CDR3 runs 16 residues. The germline V gene has CDR1 DFQATT and CDR2 SNEGSKA (reference sequence). The trim removed 3 bases at V and 0 bases at J, leaving 6 bases unmatched. The CDR3 region has the DNA TGCAGTGCTAGCAGGGCGACTAGCGGGAGCTCCTACGAGCAGTACTTC. It is translated as CSASRATSGSSYEQYF.

This clonotype was seen once. The J gene is TRBJ2-7, the V gene TRBV3-1; D may match TRBD1 or TRBD2 (5 bases each). V shed 4 bases and J shed 0 bases, with 13 bases lying between them. This CDR3 has 15 amino acids. The germline gives CDR1 LGHDT, CDR2 YNNKEL (reference sequence). CDR3 sequence (DNA): TGTGCCAGCAGCCCCCGCCGGGACGGCTCCTACGAGCAGTACTTC. As protein: CASSPRRDGSYEQYF.

The chain joins TRBV5-1 to TRBJ2-3; D not resolved. The CDR3 is made up of 15 amino acids. V lost 1 base, J lost 0 bases, and 9 bases lay in between. Germline CDR1 SGHRS, CDR2 YFSETQ. The CDR3 region is CASSLYPRSTDTQYF. CDR3 in DNA: TGCGCCAGCAGCTTGTATCCTAGAAGCACAGATACGCAGTATTTT.

This clonotype was observed many times. V is TRBV7-9 and J is TRBJ1-1; perhaps TRBD1 as D (6 bases). The germline V gene has CDR1 SEHNR and CDR2 FQNEAQ (reference sequence). The CDR3 totals 14 residues. Trimming left V 4 bases short and J 3 bases short, with 12 bases between. The CDR3 region has the DNA TGTGCCAGCAGCTCCGATTCAGGGGACACTGAAGCTTTCTTT. It translates to CASSSDSGDTEAFF.

V is TRBV19 and J is TRBJ2-7; TRBD1 agrees at 7 bases. The V gene's germline CDR1 is LNHDA and CDR2 SQIVND (reference sequence). J lost 0 bases, V lost 1 base, and 6 bases had no gene match. The CDR3 is made up of 16 amino acids. CDR3 sequence (DNA): TGTGCCAGTAGTATAGCCGCAGGGACAGACTCCTACGAGCAGTACTTC. Its translation is CASSIAAGTDSYEQYF.

This clonotype was counted a few times. The J gene is TRBJ2-5, the V gene TRBV29-1; D possibly corresponds to TRBD2 (6 bases). The CDR3 sequence is 9 residues long. The germline V gene encodes CDR1 SQVTM and CDR2 ANQGSEA. Trimming shortened V by 4 bases and J by 12 bases, and 9 bases separated the two germline ends. Here the CDR3 reads CSVGREEYF. The CDR3 DNA reads TGCAGCGTTGGGAGGGAAGAGTACTTC.

This clonotype was seen a handful of times. CDR3: CASSSQVTNTEAFF. In DNA, the CDR3 is TGTGCCAGCAGTTCGCAGGTGACGAACACTGAAGCTTTCTTT. The chain uses TRBV12-3 or TRBV12-4 and TRBJ1-1; no clear D gene. This CDR3 is 14 amino acids long. Trimming removed 4 bases from V and 1 base from J, with 10 bases in between.

This clonotype was counted a few times. The chain recombines TRBV12-3 or TRBV12-4 with TRBJ2-3, with TRBD2 identical over 10 bases. V lost 6 bases to trimming and J lost 3 bases; unmatched junction nucleotides: 18. The CDR3 covers 19 residues. CDR3 in DNA: TGTGCCAGCAGCTCCCCTTTGAATAGCGGGAGGAGGGGTACAGATACGCAGTATTTT. Residues: CASSSPLNSGRRGTDTQYF.

In its sample, this clonotype was seen many times. This chain uses TRBV4-2 with TRBJ2-3; D is unclear. Trimming removed 0 bases from V and 0 bases from J, with 13 bases in between. CDR3 length: 17 residues. Germline values: CDR1 LGHNA, CDR2 YNFKEQ. DNA of the CDR3: TGTGCCAGCAGCCAAGATAGGTACTCCTTCAGCACAGATACGCAGTATTTT. Its translation: CASSQDRYSFSTDTQYF.

The chain is built from TRBV5-1 and TRBJ2-5; D is perhaps TRBD2 (6 bases). Per germline, CDR1 SGHRS and CDR2 YFSETQ. Trimming cost V 2 bases and J 5 bases, with 16 bases left between them. The CDR3 has 15 residues. CDR3 coding DNA: TGCGCCAGCAGCTTATCCCCCGGGGGTCAGGAGACCCAGTACTTC. Translating it yields CASSLSPGGQETQYF.

The V call is TRBV18, the J call TRBJ2-7; maybe TRBD1 (6 bases). Trimming removed 3 bases from V and 5 bases from J, with 23 bases in between. Germline V gene sequence: CDR1 KGHSH, CDR2 LQKENI. The CDR3 has 17 amino acids. The CDR3 sequence: CASSPLPQGSLVDEQYF. The CDR3 bases are TGTGCCAGCTCACCCCTCCCACAGGGATCCCTTGTGGACGAGCAGTACTTC.

Here the CDR3 reads CASSGLRSYNEQFF. The CDR3 coding sequence is TGTGCCAGCAGCGGACTTCGTTCCTACAATGAGCAGTTCTTC. The V call is TRBV6-1, the J call TRBJ2-1, with D perhaps TRBD2 (5 bases). In germline, CDR1 is MNHNS, CDR2 SASEGT. There are 14 residues in the CDR3. The V end was cut by 6 bases, the J end by 1 base, with 10 bases between.

J is TRBJ1-4 and V is TRBV24-1, with 8 bases aligning to TRBD1. The CDR3 is made up of 21 amino acids. Germline CDR1 is KGHDR and CDR2 is SFDVKD. V gave up 4 bases and J gave up 0 bases; unmatched junction bases: 18. CDR3 in amino acids: CATSEPDRGEYLVATNEKLFF. CDR3 DNA: TGTGCCACCAGTGAACCCGACAGGGGCGAATACCTTGTTGCAACTAATGAAAAACTGTTTTTT.

The table lists this clonotype with a few counts. The rearrangement joins TRBV3-1 to TRBJ1-1; perhaps TRBD1 as D (5 bases). From germline, CDR1 is LGHDT and CDR2 YNNKEL (reference sequence). The CDR3 is made up of 16 amino acids. V was cut by 0 bases and J by 0 bases, with 11 bases left in between. The CDR3 reads CASSQDRVDMNTEAFF. The CDR3 DNA sequence: TGTGCCAGCAGCCAAGATCGGGTGGACATGAACACTGAAGCTTTCTTT. Complete variable domain (other parts from reference TRBV3-1 and TRBJ1-1): DTAVSQTPKYLVTQMGNDKSIKCEQNLGHDTMYWYKQDSKKFLKIMFSYNNKELIINETVPNRFSPKSPDKAHLNLHINSLELGDSAVYFCASSQDRVDMNTEAFFGQGTRLTVV.

This clonotype was counted between two and nine times. This chain uses TRBV4-3 with TRBJ2-2, with 8 bases matching TRBD2. Germline assignment: CDR1 LGHNA and CDR2 YSLEER. The CDR3 totals 20 residues. J lost 1 base, V lost 0 bases, and 13 bases had no gene match. DNA for the CDR3: TGCGCCAGCAGCCAAGATTGGGCCGGGGGGGCTAGCGAGAACACCGGGGAGCTGTTTTTT. Protein: CASSQDWAGGASENTGELFF.

Only a few counts were recorded for this clonotype. This chain connects TRBV5-1 to TRBJ2-5; no clear D gene. Germline CDR1 is SGHRS and CDR2 is YFSETQ. Trimming took 2 bases from V and 5 from J, leaving 16 bases between them. CDR3 size: 15 residues. DNA for the CDR3: TGCGCCAGCAGCTTCGAAGGTGCCACGGAGGAGACCCAGTACTTC. Its protein product is CASSFEGATEETQYF.